This is a list of T cell receptor beta chains from one sample in a study of response to subunit inactivated influenza vaccine. TCRdb passed the RT-PCR reads through MiXCR, listing each CDR3 protein once. The sample contains approximately 500,000 distinct CDR3 sequences, 11% to 15% of which appear only once. This sample comprised PBMCs from blood, obtained about 13 days after vaccination. The receptors come from a man aged 50-59 years who received an inactivated influenza vaccine. Each CDR3 is given with its conserved first and last residue. Each record gives: D gene, J gene, V gene, clone size, CDR3 protein. A D gene is named only where the DNA matches it firmly. The size of a clone is reported for some rows only, either as once, few or many, or as a class for expanded clones.

>.|TRBJ2-1|TRBV12-3/TRBV12-4|.
CASSLIRWEQFF
>TRBD1|TRBJ2-7|TRBV6-5|.
CASSWGQGSGEQYF
>.|TRBJ1-1|TRBV12-3/TRBV12-4|.
CASSFVGNLGTEAFF
>.|TRBJ2-1|TRBV4-2|few
CASSQAGTPYNEQFF
>TRBD1|TRBJ2-7|TRBV6-1|.
CASSVGQGLTYEQYF
>TRBD2|TRBJ2-1|TRBV9|many
CASSPRTSGGVEQFF
>.|TRBJ2-1|TRBV20-1|.
CSARLPPYNEQFF
>.|TRBJ1-5|TRBV20-1|few
CSARGLRNQPQHF
>.|TRBJ2-7|TRBV25-1|.
CASSESQSRASEQYF
>.|TRBJ2-7|TRBV5-6|.
CASRRTLTGNYEQYF
>TRBD1|TRBJ1-2|TRBV4-2|.
CASSPTFGQDRIYGYTF
>.|TRBJ2-7|TRBV4-3|.
CASSQDVGGSYYEQYF
>.|TRBJ2-1|TRBV29-1|.
CSVEFRGSMHNEQFF
>TRBD1|TRBJ1-3|TRBV12-3/TRBV12-4|many
CASNQGGRSSGNTIYF
>.|TRBJ1-1|TRBV12-3/TRBV12-4|.
CASSFGQLGTEAFF
>TRBD2|TRBJ2-3|TRBV7-2|.
CASSPWTSGKGTDTQYF